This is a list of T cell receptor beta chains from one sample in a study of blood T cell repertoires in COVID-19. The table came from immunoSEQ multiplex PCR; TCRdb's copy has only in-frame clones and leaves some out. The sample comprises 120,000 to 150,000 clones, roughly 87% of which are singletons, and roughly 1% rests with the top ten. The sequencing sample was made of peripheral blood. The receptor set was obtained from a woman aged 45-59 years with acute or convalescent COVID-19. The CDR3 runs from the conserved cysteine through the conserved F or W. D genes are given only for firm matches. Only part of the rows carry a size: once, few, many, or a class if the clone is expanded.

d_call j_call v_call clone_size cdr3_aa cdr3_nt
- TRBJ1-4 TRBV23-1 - CASSQSGPSATNEKLFF TGCGCCAGCAGTCAATCGGGCCCCAGTGCAACTAATGAAAAACTGTTTTTT
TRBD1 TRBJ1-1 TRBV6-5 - CASSSGTDSAEAFF TGTGCCAGCAGCTCCGGGACAGATTCGGCAGAAGCTTTCTTT
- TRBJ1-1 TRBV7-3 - CASSTNGGNTEAFF TGTGCCAGCAGCACAAACGGGGGGAACACTGAAGCTTTCTTT
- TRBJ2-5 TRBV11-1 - CASSLVRGGWETQYF TGTGCCAGCAGCTTGGTGAGGGGGGGATGGGAGACCCAGTACTTC
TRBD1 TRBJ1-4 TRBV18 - CASSQGQATTNEKLFF TGTGCCAGCTCACAAGGACAGGCAACAACTAATGAAAAACTGTTTTTT
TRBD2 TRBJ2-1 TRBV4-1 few CASSQEVAGGPSPYNEQFF TGCGCCAGCAGCCAAGAAGTAGCGGGAGGGCCTAGCCCCTACAATGAGCAGTTCTTC
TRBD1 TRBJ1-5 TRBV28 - CASSSTDGTGVEQPQHF TGTGCCAGCAGTTCAACCGACGGGACAGGCGTGGAACAGCCCCAGCATTTT
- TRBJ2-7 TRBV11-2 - CASSSVTSADEQYF TGTGCCAGCAGCTCAGTTACAAGTGCGGACGAGCAGTACTTC
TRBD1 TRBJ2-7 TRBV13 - CASSPNRGQANYEQYF TGTGCCAGCAGCCCCAACCGGGGACAGGCAAACTACGAGCAGTACTTC
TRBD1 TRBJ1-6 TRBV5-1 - CASSRDRVSDYDSPLHF TGCGCCAGCAGCAGGGACAGGGTCTCGGATTACGATTCACCCCTCCACTTT
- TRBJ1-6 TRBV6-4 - CASSGDWSSPLHF TGTGCCAGCAGTGGGGACTGGAGTTCACCCCTCCACTTT
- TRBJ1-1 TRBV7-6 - CASSFDPLWGKNTEAFF TGTGCCAGCAGCTTCGACCCTCTTTGGGGCAAGAACACTGAAGCTTTCTTT
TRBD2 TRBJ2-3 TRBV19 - CASSIRLAGFTDTQYF TGTGCCAGTAGTATCCGACTAGCTGGGTTCACAGATACGCAGTATTTT
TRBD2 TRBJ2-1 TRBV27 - CASSLLPLAGFYNEQFF TGTGCCAGCAGTTTATTGCCCCTAGCGGGATTTTACAATGAGCAGTTCTTC
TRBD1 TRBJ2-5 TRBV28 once CASSPRTGGTETQYF TGTGCCAGCAGTCCCCGGACAGGGGGCACTGAGACCCAGTACTTC
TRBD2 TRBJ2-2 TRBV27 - CASSSEAGGPATGELFF TGTGCCAGCAGTTCAGAAGCGGGGGGGCCGGCAACCGGGGAGCTGTTTTTT
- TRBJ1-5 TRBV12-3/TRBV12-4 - CASSFGQPQHF TGTGCCAGCAGTTTCGGTCAGCCCCAGCATTTT
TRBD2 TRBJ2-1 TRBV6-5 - CASSGTSGAYNEQFF TGTGCCAGCAGCGGGACTAGCGGGGCCTACAATGAGCAGTTCTTC
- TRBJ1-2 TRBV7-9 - CASSLVSGVHGYTF TGTGCCAGCAGCTTAGTGTCAGGGGTTCATGGCTACACCTTC
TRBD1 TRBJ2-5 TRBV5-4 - CASSSRQGIQETQYF TGTGCCAGCAGCAGTCGACAGGGCATCCAAGAGACCCAGTACTTC
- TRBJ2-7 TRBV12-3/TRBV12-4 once CASRSTGTYEQYF TGTGCCAGCAGATCTACAGGGACCTACGAGCAGTACTTC
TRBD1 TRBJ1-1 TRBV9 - CASSPRDRANTEAFF TGTGCCAGCAGCCCGAGGGACAGGGCGAACACTGAAGCTTTCTTT
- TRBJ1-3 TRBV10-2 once CASSEPGAGNTIYF TGCGCCAGCAGTGAGCCAGGGGCTGGAAACACCATATATTTT
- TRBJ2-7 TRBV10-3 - CAISELYVRVGGNYEQYF TGTGCCATCAGTGAGCTTTACGTACGGGTCGGCGGGAACTACGAGCAGTACTTC
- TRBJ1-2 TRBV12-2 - CARVDRVYGYTF TGTGCAAGAGTGGACAGGGTCTATGGCTACACCTTC
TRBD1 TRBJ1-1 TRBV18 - CASSPLDRGHTEAFF TGTGCCAGCTCACCACTAGACAGGGGGCACACTGAAGCTTTCTTT
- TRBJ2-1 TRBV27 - CASSSFSGSYNEQFF TGTGCCAGCAGTTCTTTCTCAGGCTCCTACAATGAGCAGTTCTTC
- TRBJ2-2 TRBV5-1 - CASSVGLETGELFF TGCGCCAGCAGCGTCGGACTTGAAACCGGGGAGCTGTTTTTT
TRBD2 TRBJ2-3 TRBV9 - CASSVGPSGGPLSTDTQYF TGTGCCAGCAGCGTAGGGCCTAGCGGGGGGCCCCTAAGCACAGATACGCAGTATTTT
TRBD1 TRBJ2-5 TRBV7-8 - CASSSTGVKETQYF TGTGCCAGCAGCTCGACAGGGGTTAAAGAGACCCAGTACTTC
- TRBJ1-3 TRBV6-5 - CASSYRTYGNTIYF TGTGCCAGCAGTTACCGGACATACGGAAACACCATATATTTT
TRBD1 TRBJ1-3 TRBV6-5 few CASSLGTDGNTIYF TGTGCCAGCAGTCTCGGGACAGACGGAAACACCATATATTTT
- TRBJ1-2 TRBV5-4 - CASSRGVGNGDGYTF TGTGCCAGCAGCCGGGGGGTGGGGAATGGTGATGGCTACACCTTC
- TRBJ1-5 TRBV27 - CASRLQGSNQPQHF TGTGCCAGCCGATTACAGGGTAGCAATCAGCCCCAGCATTTT
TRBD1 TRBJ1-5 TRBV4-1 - CASSHGGQGYQPQHF TGCGCCAGCAGCCACGGGGGACAGGGTTATCAGCCCCAGCATTTT
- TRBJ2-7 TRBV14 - CASSQVGYEQYF TGTGCCAGCAGCCAAGTCGGCTACGAGCAGTACTTC
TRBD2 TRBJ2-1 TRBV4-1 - CASSPRLADYNEQFF TGCGCCAGCAGCCCTCGACTAGCGGACTACAATGAGCAGTTCTTC
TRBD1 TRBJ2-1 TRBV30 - CAWDRGQGSNEQFF TGTGCCTGGGACCGCGGACAGGGAAGCAATGAGCAGTTCTTC
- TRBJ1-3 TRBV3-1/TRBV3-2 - CASSHTLTGSGNTIYF TGTGCCAGCAGCCATACCTTGACAGGCTCTGGAAACACCATATATTTT
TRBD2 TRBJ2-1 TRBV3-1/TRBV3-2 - CASSQGSGTYNEQFF TGTGCCAGCAGCCAAGGTAGCGGGACCTACAATGAGCAGTTCTTC
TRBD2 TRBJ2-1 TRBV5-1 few CASSSGLAGGNEQFF TGCGCCAGCAGCTCGGGACTAGCGGGGGGTAATGAGCAGTTCTTC
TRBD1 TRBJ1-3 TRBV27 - CASSLWDPRVGTASGNTIYF TGTGCCAGCAGTTTATGGGATCCGAGAGTAGGGACAGCCTCTGGAAACACCATATATTTT
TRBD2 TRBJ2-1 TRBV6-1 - CASSGGLAASSYNEQFF TGTGCCAGCAGTGGGGGACTAGCGGCTAGCTCCTACAATGAGCAGTTCTTC
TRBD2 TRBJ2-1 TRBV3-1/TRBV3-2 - CASSRSGGWNEQFF TGTGCCAGCAGCCGTAGCGGGGGTTGGAATGAGCAGTTCTTC
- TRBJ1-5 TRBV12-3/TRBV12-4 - CASSLTRNQPQHF TGTGCCAGCAGTTTAACGAGGAACCAGCCCCAGCATTTT